Shown below are 8 T cell receptor beta chains from a single sample sequenced in a study of cytomegalovirus exposure and HLA in healthy donors. Primers included in the PCR were 60 Vbeta and 13 Jbeta primers. This table comes from immunoSEQ multiplex PCR, and its TCRdb copy is limited to in-frame clones, with some not included. The sample consists of about 95,000 clones, 55% to 75% of them appearing once. The specimen was PBMCs. The receptors here all came from a woman in her 50s in good health and CMV-seropositive.

This chain connects TRBV19 to TRBJ1-1, with TRBD1 as a possible D gene (5 bases). CDR3 length equals 13 residues. V gave up 7 bases and J gave up 5 bases, with 14 bases separating them. Germline CDR1 and CDR2: LNHDA and SQIVND (reference sequence). CDR3 protein: CASTYRGRTEAFF. CDR3 nucleotides: TGTGCCAGTACCTACCGGGGGAGGACTGAAGCTTTCTTT.

In its sample, this clone was seen a few times. The rearrangement uses TRBV28 and TRBJ1-6; D might be TRBD1 (6 bases). The germline V gene has CDR1 MDHEN and CDR2 SYDVKM. The CDR3 is made up of 16 amino acids. Trimming pared 5 bases from V and 6 bases from J, leaving 17 bases between. CDR3 DNA sequence: TGTGCCAGCAGTGCCGGGACACCGGGCATTAATTCACCCCTCCACTTT. Translating it yields CASSAGTPGINSPLHF.

The chain recombines TRBV5-1 with TRBJ2-7, with TRBD1 identical over 7 bases. Losses at the gene ends were 4 bases for V and 6 bases for J; bases not matched to a gene: 4. The CDR3 is 12 residues long. CDR1 and CDR2 from the germline V gene are SGHRS and YFSETQ. CDR3 coding DNA: TGCGCCAGCAGCCCAGGGGGTTTCGAGCAGTACTTC. This sequence encodes CASSPGGFEQYF.

The V and J genes are TRBV7-3 and TRBJ1-2; 8 bases match TRBD1. V trimming: 5 bases; J trimming: 4 bases; junction bases outside the gene matches: 3. This CDR3 has 13 amino acids. The germline CDR1 and CDR2 sequences are SGHTA and FQGTGA. The CDR3 protein is CASSADRGYGYTF. The CDR3 bases are TGTGCCAGCAGCGCTGACAGGGGCTATGGCTACACCTTC. The full variable domain, in which reference TRBV7-3 and TRBJ1-2 provide the parts outside the CDR3, is GAGVSQTPSNKVTEKGKYVELRCDPISGHTALYWYRQSLGQGPEFLIYFQGTGAADDSGLPNDRFFAVRPEGSVSTLKIQRTERGDSAVYLCASSADRGYGYTFGSGTRLTVV.

The chain recombines TRBV28 with TRBJ2-4; 7 nucleotides align to TRBD1. This CDR3 has 14 amino acids. The V gene end was trimmed by 5 bases and the J gene end by 3 bases; junction bases not matched to a gene: 4. CDR1 and CDR2 from the germline V gene are MDHEN and SYDVKM. CDR3 DNA sequence: TGTGCCAGCAGTAAGGGGGCGGTCAAAAACATTCAGTACTTC. Its translation: CASSKGAVKNIQYF.

The V gene is TRBV6-6, the J gene TRBJ1-1; 7 positions agree with TRBD1. V was clipped by 5 bases and J by 4 bases; unmatched bases: 7. Germline values: CDR1 MNHNY, CDR2 SVGAGI (reference sequence). CDR3 length: 14 residues. The CDR3 nucleotides read TGTGCCAGCAGTACACACAGGGGAGGCACTGAAGCTTTCTTT. Encoded protein: CASSTHRGGTEAFF.

This clone was seen more than once but under ten times. The chain links TRBV19 to TRBJ2-3; a weak D match, TRBD1 (5 bases). Per the germline V gene, CDR1 is LNHDA and CDR2 is SQIVND (reference sequence). This CDR3 is 15 amino acids long. V lost 11 bases and J 2 bases, leaving 20 bases between the germline ends. Here the CDR3 reads CASTPQGLTTDTQYF. The CDR3, as DNA: TGTGCCTCTACTCCCCAGGGTCTGACCACAGATACGCAGTATTTT.

The chain employs TRBV28 and TRBJ2-5, with 9 bases matching TRBD1. Germline V gene data show CDR1 as MDHEN and CDR2 as SYDVKM. CDR3 size: 16 residues. V dropped 5 bases and J dropped 1; count of bases not matched to a gene: 8. For the CDR3, the DNA is TGTGCCAGCAGTCCAGCGGGACAGGGCCTCCAAGAGACCCAGTACTTC. Protein product: CASSPAGQGLQETQYF.